The 15 T cell receptor beta chains reported below all come from one sample, sequenced in a study of T cells in Graves' hyperthyroidism and ophthalmopathy. The TCR beta CDR3 regions underwent amplification using RNA transcripts as the source. A first-round RT-PCR of the TCR CDR3 used the HTBI primer set. TCRdb reanalysed the multiplex PCR reads using MiXCR and keeps one entry per CDR3 protein. The data show 95,000 to 110,000 distinct CDR3 sequences, approximately 50% seen once. The sequencing sample was made of blood. These receptor sequences come from a man aged 35 to 55 with Graves' hyperthyroidism.

Points on this clonotype: At one end the junction does not follow the germline gene, possibly because of a read error. The rearrangement joins TRBV24-1 to TRBJ2-3; D is possibly TRBD1 or TRBD2 (5 bases each). Germline V gives CDR1 KGHDR, CDR2 SFDVKD. CDR3 length: 13 amino acids. The CDR3 spells CATRGPAPDTQYF. As DNA, the CDR3 is TGTGCCACCAGGGGACCAGCGCCAGATACGCAGTACTTT.

This clonotype was recorded at least ten times. The chain is built from TRBV10-3 and TRBJ1-1; perhaps TRBD1 as D (6 bases). CDR1 is ENHRY and CDR2 is SYGVKD in the germline V gene. This CDR3 is built from 13 residues. Trimming took off 5 bases at V and 3 bases at J, with 10 bases between the two ends. CDR3 protein: CAISSAGDTEAFF. CDR3 nucleotides: TGTGCCATCAGTTCCGCAGGGGACACTGAAGCTTTCTTT.

In this sample, this clonotype turned up a few times. This chain connects TRBV7-2 to TRBJ2-1; perhaps TRBD2 as D (6 bases). Germline CDR1 and CDR2: SGHTA and FQGNSA. Between the trimmed V and J ends, which lost 6 bases and 12 bases, there was a span of 24 bases. The CDR3 has 15 residues. The CDR3 protein is CASSQDRLVTDTQFF. The CDR3 DNA reads TGTGCCAGCAGTCAGGACCGACTAGTGACAGATACGCAGTTCTTC.

V gene TRBV30 combines with J gene TRBJ1-6; D uncertain. The CDR3 is 13 residues long. Between the trimmed V and J ends, which lost 5 bases and 2 bases, there was a span of 7 bases. Germline CDR1 GTSNPN, CDR2 SVGIG (reference sequence). CDR3 sequence: CAWDSPYNSPLHF. CDR3 coding DNA: TGTGCCTGGGATAGCCCCTATAATTCACCCCTCCACTTT.

The J gene is TRBJ1-1, the V gene TRBV2, with TRBD1 matching over 7 bases. CDR3 length: 14 residues. The junction had 13 bases not matched to a gene; V was cut back by 6 bases and J by 9 bases. Germline V lookup: CDR1 SNHLY, CDR2 FYNNEI. DNA of the CDR3: TGTGCCAGCAGAAAGACAGGGCAGGGCACAAAAGCTTTCTTT. It yields the protein CASRKTGQGTKAFF.

This clonotype was found many times. The genes are TRBV19 and TRBJ2-1, with D maybe TRBD2 (6 bases). Germline-derived CDR1 and CDR2 are LNHDA and SQIVND (reference sequence). The germline V and J ends were trimmed by 7 bases and 9 bases, with 16 bases remaining between them. The CDR3 has 13 residues. The CDR3 nucleotides read TGTGCCAGTACCCCTCGGGGGAGCCGTGAGCAGTTCTTC. Translating gives CASTPRGSREQFF.

Ten or more counts support this clonotype. This chain joins TRBV29-1 and TRBJ1-1; no definite D call. CDR3 length: 13 amino acids. The V end was cut by 4 bases, the J end by 0 bases, with 9 bases between. In germline, CDR1 is SQVTM, CDR2 ANQGSEA. The CDR3 region has the DNA TGCAGCGTTGTGCCTAACATGAACACTGAAGCTTTCTTT. Protein: CSVVPNMNTEAFF.

The chain joins TRBV15 to TRBJ1-3; 9 bases map to TRBD1. J gave up 4 bases and V 2 bases, and 3 bases lay outside the gene matches. The CDR3 has 15 residues. Germline CDR1 is LNHNV and CDR2 is YYDKDF (reference sequence). DNA for the CDR3: TGTGCCACCAGCAGATTGGACAGGGGAGGAAACACCATATATTTT. Translation gives CATSRLDRGGNTIYF.

At least ten counts were recorded for this clonotype. CDR3 in DNA: TGTGCCAGCAGCTCCTCAGACAGGGGAGCTTTCTTT. Residues: CASSSSDRGAFF. The J gene is TRBJ1-1, the V gene TRBV7-9; 8 bases agree with TRBD1. The CDR3 extends over 12 amino acids. After removal of 4 bases from V and 10 bases from J, the junction contained 5 bases not matched to a gene. Germline-derived CDR1 and CDR2 are SEHNR and FQNEAQ (reference sequence). The variable domain in full, completed from reference TRBV7-9 and TRBJ1-1, reads DTGVSQNPRHKITKRGQNVTFRCDPISEHNRLYWYRQTLGQGPEFLTYFQNEAQLEKSRLLSDRFSAERPKGSFSTLEIQRTEQGDSAMYLCASSSSDRGAFFGQGTRLTVV.

This clonotype has only a few counts. This sequence may be a read error, since a much larger clone differs from it by one base. The gene calls are TRBV29-1 and TRBJ2-7, with 8 bases that match TRBD2. The J segment lost 5 bases and the V segment lost 1 base, leaving 4 bases of the junction unmatched. Germline V gene sequence: CDR1 SQVTM, CDR2 ANQGSEA. The CDR3 has 13 amino acids. CDR3 region: CSVEVAGPNEQYF. The CDR3 bases are TGCAGCGTTGAAGTAGCGGGGCCTAACGAGCAGTACTTC.

This clonotype was detected many times. The chain joins TRBV6-1 to TRBJ2-6; possibly TRBD1 for D (6 bases). V dropped 2 bases and J dropped 3 bases, with 8 bases sitting between them. Germline-derived CDR1 and CDR2 are MNHNS and SASEGT. The CDR3 runs 15 residues. The CDR3 sequence is CASSEYRVGANVLTF. The CDR3 DNA reads TGTGCCAGCAGTGAATACAGGGTTGGGGCCAACGTCCTGACTTTC.

This clonotype came up many times. The rearrangement joins TRBV5-1 to TRBJ1-1; D call uncertain. Germline V gives CDR1 SGHRS, CDR2 YFSETQ. With 6 bases removed from V and 1 base from J, the gap between germline ends came to 10 bases. The CDR3 has 13 amino acids. For the CDR3, the DNA is TGCGCCAGCACCTGTCAGAGGAACACTGAAGCTTTCTTT. Its translation: CASTCQRNTEAFF.

Remarks on this clonotype: The CDR3 carries no conserved terminal phenylalanine or tryptophan, so it likely arises from a read error. This chain connects TRBV20-1 to TRBJ1-2; no firm D call. V lost 4 bases and J 7 bases, leaving 16 bases between the germline ends. Germline V gene sequence: CDR1 DFQATT, CDR2 SNEGSKA (reference sequence). The CDR3 spans 13 residues. In DNA, the CDR3 is TGCAGTGCTACCGACGACAAGGTAACTGGCTACACCCTC. This translates into CSATDDKVTGYTL.

This clonotype was counted many times. The chain has TRBV6-1 and TRBJ1-2; perhaps TRBD1 as D (5 bases). Germline V gene lookup returns CDR1 MNHNS and CDR2 SASEGT. The CDR3 totals 15 residues. V shed 7 bases and J shed 5 bases, with 20 bases lying between them. The CDR3 DNA reads TGTGCCAGCATTTCCCCGGGGGTAGGAGGTTATGGCTACACCTTC. Amino acid sequence: CASISPGVGGYGYTF.

The chain employs TRBV20-1 and TRBJ1-6; the D gene is possibly TRBD1 (5 bases). V shed 1 base and J shed 7 bases, with 17 bases lying between them. This CDR3 contains 16 residues. The germline CDR1 and CDR2 sequences are DFQATT and SNEGSKA (reference sequence). The CDR3 DNA reads as TGCAGTGCTAGAGGGGGGGGACGGTTCGGGAATTCACCCCTCCACTTT. It specifies CSARGGGRFGNSPLHF.